The rows below give T cell receptor beta chains drawn from one sample of a study of T-cell reconstitution after alpha-beta-depleted transplantation in children. Via MiXCR, TCRdb re-called the PCR reads, giving one row per CDR3 protein. The profile shows hundreds of thousands of distinct CDR3 sequences, less than 15% of them singletons. The sequences come from PBMCs, collected before TCRalphabeta/CD19-depleted stem cell transplant. These receptors all come from a girl aged 2 to 10 with congenital amegakaryocytic thrombocytopenia, due to receive a stem cell transplant. Each CDR3 is given with its conserved first and last residue. The D gene is left open where the match is weak. Clone size is given for some rows only: seen once, a few or many times, or a class if the clone is expanded.

j_call clone_size v_call d_call cdr3_nt cdr3_aa
TRBJ2-1 . TRBV12-3/TRBV12-4 TRBD2 TGTGCCAGCAGATCCAGTAGCGGGAGGGCCCCCAATGAGCAGTTCTTC CASRSSSGRAPNEQFF
TRBJ2-4 many TRBV7-2 . TGTGCCAGCAGCTTGGAAACGCTAGCCAAAAACATTCAGTACTTC CASSLETLAKNIQYF
TRBJ1-4 many TRBV2 . TGTGCCAGCAGGGGGTATAACAATGAAAAACTGTTTTTT CASRGYNNEKLFF
TRBJ1-2 many TRBV19 . TGTGCCACCGGGCAGGGGCTCGGCTACACCTTC CATGQGLGYTF
TRBJ2-1 many TRBV20-1 TRBD2 TGCAGTGCTAGTCGCCTAGCGGGGAGGAATGAGCAGTTCTTC CSASRLAGRNEQFF
TRBJ2-7 many TRBV4-2 . TGTGCCAGCAGCCAAGAACCAGGGGATACCTCCTACGAGCAGTACTTC CASSQEPGDTSYEQYF
TRBJ1-1 many TRBV13 TRBD1 TGTGCCAGCAGCCTGGACAGGGGGCGGATGAACACTGAAGCTTTCTTT CASSLDRGRMNTEAFF
TRBJ2-1 few TRBV11-2 . TGTGCCAGCAGCGAGCTGCGTGTGGCCTACAATGAGCAGTTCTTC CASSELRVAYNEQFF
TRBJ2-7 many TRBV20-1 TRBD2 TGCAGTGCCGCGGGACTAGCAGCCTCCTACGAGCAGTACTTC CSAAGLAASYEQYF
TRBJ2-7 . TRBV5-1 . TGCGCCAGCAGCTTGCGCTCGGGAGCGCCCTACGAGCAGTACTTC CASSLRSGAPYEQYF
TRBJ2-1 many TRBV20-1 . TGCAGTGCTAGATCGAGGAGCTCCTACAATGAGCAGTTCTTC CSARSRSSYNEQFF
TRBJ1-5 many TRBV20-1 . TGCAGTGCTAGGATGGGGACCGATCAGCCCCAGCATTTT CSARMGTDQPQHF
TRBJ2-4 . TRBV29-1 TRBD1 TGCAGCGTTGAAGATCAGGACAGGAGAAACATTCAGTACTTC CSVEDQDRRNIQYF
TRBJ2-2 many TRBV5-1 TRBD1 TGCGCCAGCAGCTCCGGGACAGGGGCCGGGGGGGAGCTGTTTTTT CASSSGTGAGGELFF
TRBJ2-3 . TRBV18 . TGTGCCAGCTCAGCTCTCCCCGCTGGAGATACGCAGTATTTT CASSALPAGDTQYF
TRBJ2-3 . TRBV20-1 TRBD2 TGCAGTGCTAAAGGGACTACTAGCGGAGGCGTAGTGGATACGCAGTATTTT CSAKGTTSGGVVDTQYF
TRBJ1-3 many TRBV28 . TGTGCCAGCAGTTTGGGACCCCAGAACTCTGGAAACACCATATATTTT CASSLGPQNSGNTIYF
TRBJ2-7 . TRBV20-1 TRBD2 TGCAGTGCTAGCCTCTCTAGCGGGAGCTCTCCCAACGAGCAGTACTTC CSASLSSGSSPNEQYF
TRBJ1-1 many TRBV20-1 . TGCAGTGCTAGAGATTTAACTGAAGCTTTCTTT CSARDLTEAFF
TRBJ2-2 . TRBV10-3 TRBD1 TGTGCCATCAGTGAGCGGGACAGGTATGGCACCGGGGAGCTGTTTTTT CAISERDRYGTGELFF
TRBJ1-2 many TRBV20-1 . TGCAGTGCCCCGGGCAATAACTATGGCTACACCTTC CSAPGNNYGYTF
TRBJ2-1 . TRBV4-2 TRBD1 TGTGCCAGCAGCCAAGATCCGGGACAGGTAACCTACAATGAGCAGTTCTTC CASSQDPGQVTYNEQFF
TRBJ1-1 . TRBV14 . TGTGCCAGACAGGCGTATGAAGCTTTCTTT CARQAYEAFF
TRBJ2-1 many TRBV12-3/TRBV12-4 TRBD2 TGTGCCAGCAGTTCCTTAGCGGGATGGGTCGATGAGCAGTTCTTC CASSSLAGWVDEQFF
TRBJ1-6 . TRBV30 TRBD1 TGTGCCTGGAGTGGACAGGGAATGTTCGCTCCCGAATTTAATTCACCCCTCCACTTT CAWSGQGMFAPEFNSPLHF
TRBJ1-5 many TRBV20-1 . TGCAGTGTGCCAGCGACAGAGGAATCAGCCCAGCATTTT CSVPATEESAQHF
TRBJ1-4 many TRBV29-1 . TGCAGCGTCAATGTCCAGGGAAATAATGAAAAACTGTTTTTT CSVNVQGNNEKLFF
TRBJ2-1 many TRBV20-1 . TGCAGTGCTAGCGGGGATCTAGCGAACCAGCAGTTCTTC CSASGDLANQQFF
TRBJ2-1 many TRBV7-9 . TGTGCCAGCAGCGCCGGTACTCGGGCGCATGAGCAGTTCTTC CASSAGTRAHEQFF
TRBJ2-7 many TRBV5-1 TRBD2 TGCGCCAGCAGCTCCGGGACTAGCGCCTACGAGCAGTACTTC CASSSGTSAYEQYF
TRBJ1-2 . TRBV29-1 . TGCAGCGTTGAAGAGAGGGGAGGCAGCCGACTCTATGGCTACACCTTC CSVEERGGSRLYGYTF
TRBJ2-5 . TRBV7-2 . TGTGCCAGCAGCTTAAGGGTTGTTGAGACCCAGTACTTC CASSLRVVETQYF
TRBJ2-3 few TRBV7-2 . TGTGCCAGCAGCCTCCCCGGGGCTAGCCTCCTACCGATGACGCAGTATTTT CASSLPGASLLPMTQYF
TRBJ2-5 . TRBV11-1 . TGTGCCAGCAGCGACGGGGGCAAAGAGACCCAGTACTTC CASSDGGKETQYF
TRBJ2-3 once TRBV20-1 . TGCAGTGCTAGGGATAGCAGTAGCACAGATACGCAGTATTTT CSARDSSSTDTQYF
TRBJ2-1 few TRBV28 . TGTGCCAGCAGTCCTTTGGGGCTGAGTCGGGATAATGAGCAGTTCTTC CASSPLGLSRDNEQFF
TRBJ2-7 many TRBV5-1 . TGCGCCAGCAGCTTGGATGGGGGAAACGGTTACGAGCAGTACTTC CASSLDGGNGYEQYF
TRBJ1-1 few TRBV20-1 . TGCAGTGCTAGGTTCGGCACTGAAGCTTTCTTT CSARFGTEAFF
TRBJ1-3 . TRBV9 . TGTGCCAGCAGCCGGGGAGTAGGGGAGTCTGGAAACACCATATATTTT CASSRGVGESGNTIYF
TRBJ2-7 few TRBV4-1 . TGCGCCAGCGGACCAGGGGACGGTTACGAGCAGTACTTC CASGPGDGYEQYF
TRBJ1-2 few TRBV5-1 TRBD1 TGCGCCAGCACCACGGACAGGGAAAGCTATGGCTACACCTTC CASTTDRESYGYTF
TRBJ2-1 . TRBV7-9 . TGTGCCAGCAGCATCCCCGGGCCCAATGAGCAGTTCTTC CASSIPGPNEQFF
TRBJ1-5 few TRBV7-9 TRBD1 TGTGCCAGCAGCGCCTCCGGGACAGACCCCGGGAATCAGCCCCAGCATTTT CASSASGTDPGNQPQHF
TRBJ2-3 many TRBV10-1 . TGCGCCAGCAGTGATAAGGGAGCAGATACGCAGTATTTT CASSDKGADTQYF
TRBJ1-4 many TRBV5-1 . TGCGCCAGCAGCTGGTCAGATGGGGAAAAACTGTTTTTT CASSWSDGEKLFF
TRBJ2-5 many TRBV20-1 . TGCAGTGCTGCCGGGACGGACCAAGAGACCCAGTACTTC CSAAGTDQETQYF
TRBJ1-2 . TRBV5-5 . TGTGCCAGCAGCTCCACGCAAAGATACTATGGCGACACCTTC CASSSTQRYYGDTF
TRBJ2-1 few TRBV12-3/TRBV12-4 TRBD2 TGTGCCAGCAGTTCAGCAGCGGGAGGGTTTCGCAATGAGCAGTTCTTC CASSSAAGGFRNEQFF
TRBJ1-1 many TRBV5-1 . TGCGCCAGCAGCTTGGTGCGGGGGAGTGCTGAAGCTTTCTTT CASSLVRGSAEAFF
TRBJ2-6 many TRBV28 . TGTGCCAGCAGCCAGAAGACTATTAGCGGCAGCTCTGGGGCCAACGTCCTGACTTTC CASSQKTISGSSGANVLTF
TRBJ2-1 many TRBV20-1 . TGCAGTGCTAGAGGGGACTTAGCTGACAATGAGCAGTTCTTC CSARGDLADNEQFF
TRBJ2-1 many TRBV28 . TGTGCCAGCAGCTCCGGAGTGAGCTCCTACAATGAGCAGTTCTTC CASSSGVSSYNEQFF
TRBJ2-3 . TRBV28 TRBD2 TGTGCCAGCAGTTTATCGCGGGAGGGCCTAATAGATACGCAGTATTTT CASSLSREGLIDTQYF
TRBJ2-7 few TRBV6-1 . TGTGCCAGCAGCCGCGGGACAGATGAGTACGAGCAGTACTTC CASSRGTDEYEQYF
TRBJ2-3 many TRBV5-1 . TGCGCCAGCAGCTCACCTACCACAGATACGCAGTATTTT CASSSPTTDTQYF